The entry that follows covers one T cell receptor (beta chain) sequence. No antigen is known for it. This sample is part of a study of Ad26.COV2.S vaccination and SARS-CoV-2 variants. Germline CDR1 reads MDHEN; CDR2 reads SYDVKM. The germline V and J ends were trimmed by 5 bases and 7 bases, with 15 bases remaining between them. This CDR3 is built from 14 residues. Points from the study as a whole: Substantial post-vaccination breadth of spike-specific CD8+ and CD4+ T cell responses was reported. For non-spike TCRs, breadth in vaccine recipients resembled that in placebo recipients.

Assay used: immunoSEQ multiplex PCR; TCRdb lists only in-frame clones, some missing. This sample yields more than 40,000 clones, of which about 83% are seen a single time; 40% to 55% belongs to the top ten. The TCR sequence derives from a human donor who had recovered from COVID-19. Sample: peripheral blood, taken after recovery from COVID-19. The chain uses TRBV28 and TRBJ2-1; no clear D. The CDR3 region has the DNA TGTGCCAGCAGTCCCCCGGCCCGGTGGAATGAGCAGTTCTTC. It yields the protein CASSPPARWNEQFF.